One T cell receptor beta chain is described in this entry. The data originate from a study of early T cells in non-severe SARS-CoV-2 infection. This CDR3 spans 16 amino acids. The germline V and J ends were trimmed by 3 bases and 4 bases, with 17 bases remaining between them. Looked up from germline, CDR1 is SGHRS and CDR2 is YFSETQ. Unique molecular identifiers were added to individual cDNA molecules. TCRdb independently ran MiXCR on the 5' RACE reads; one entry per CDR3 protein. Of more than 60,000 distinct CDR3 sequences in the sample, around 12% were seen once. Sequenced here: whole blood, sampled at baseline. The chain joins TRBV5-1 to TRBJ1-3; D perhaps matches TRBD1 (5 bases). This sequence was found in an adult who was a healthcare worker with PCR-confirmed SARS-CoV-2 infection or an uninfected control (not recorded which). CDR3 loop: CASSSRPGAEGNTIYF. CDR3 sequence (DNA): TGCGCCAGCAGCTCCCGTCCCGGGGCGGAGGGAAACACCATATATTTT.